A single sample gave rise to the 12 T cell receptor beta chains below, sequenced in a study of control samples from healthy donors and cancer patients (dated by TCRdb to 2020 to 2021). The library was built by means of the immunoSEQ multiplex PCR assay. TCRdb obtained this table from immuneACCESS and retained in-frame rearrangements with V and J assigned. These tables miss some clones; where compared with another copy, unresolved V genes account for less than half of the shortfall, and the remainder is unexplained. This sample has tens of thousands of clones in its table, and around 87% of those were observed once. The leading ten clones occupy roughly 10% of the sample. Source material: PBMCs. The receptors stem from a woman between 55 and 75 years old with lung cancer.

Written as DNA, the CDR3 is TGTGCCAGCAGTGATCCCGGTGCCTATGGCTACACCTTC. It is translated as CASSDPGAYGYTF. The chain recombines TRBV2 with TRBJ1-2; no reliable D call. Trimming removed 3 bases at V and 4 bases at J, with 9 bases between. The germline gives CDR1 SNHLY, CDR2 FYNNEI. This CDR3 region has 13 residues.

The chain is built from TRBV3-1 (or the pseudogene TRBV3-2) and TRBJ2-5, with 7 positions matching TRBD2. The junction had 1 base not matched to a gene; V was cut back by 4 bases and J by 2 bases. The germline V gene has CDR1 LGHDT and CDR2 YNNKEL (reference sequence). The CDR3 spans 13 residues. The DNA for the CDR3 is TGTGCCAGCAGCCCGGGACTACAAGAGACCCAGTACTTC. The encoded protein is CASSPGLQETQYF.

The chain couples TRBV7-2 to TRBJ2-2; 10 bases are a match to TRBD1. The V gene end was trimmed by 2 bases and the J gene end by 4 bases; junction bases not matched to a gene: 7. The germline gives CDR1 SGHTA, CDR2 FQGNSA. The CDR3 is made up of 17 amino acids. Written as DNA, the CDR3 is TGTGCCAGCAGCTTAACGAGACAGGGGGCCGGCACCGGGGAGCTGTTTTTT. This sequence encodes CASSLTRQGAGTGELFF.

CDR3 bases: TGTGCCAGCAGCTTAGGGCGGGAGAAGGCCTACGAGCAGTACTTC. Translation: CASSLGREKAYEQYF. V is TRBV11-3 and J is TRBJ2-7, with 7 bases identical to TRBD2. The germline CDR1 and CDR2 sequences are SGHNT and YENEEA. The CDR3 length is 15 residues. Trimming at V came to 1 base and at J to 2 bases, leaving 5 bases not matched to a gene.

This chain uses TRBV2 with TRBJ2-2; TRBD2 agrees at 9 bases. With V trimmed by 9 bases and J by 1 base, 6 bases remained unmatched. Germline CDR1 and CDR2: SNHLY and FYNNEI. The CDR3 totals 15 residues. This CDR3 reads CARTLAGVNTGELFF. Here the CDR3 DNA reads TGTGCCAGGACTTTAGCGGGGGTGAACACCGGGGAGCTGTTTTTT. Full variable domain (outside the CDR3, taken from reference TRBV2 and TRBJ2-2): EPEVTQTPSHQVTQMGQEVILRCVPISNHLYFYWYRQILGQKVEFLVSFYNNEISEKSEIFDDQFSVERPDGSNFTLKIRSTKLEDSAMYFCARTLAGVNTGELFFGEGSRLTVL.

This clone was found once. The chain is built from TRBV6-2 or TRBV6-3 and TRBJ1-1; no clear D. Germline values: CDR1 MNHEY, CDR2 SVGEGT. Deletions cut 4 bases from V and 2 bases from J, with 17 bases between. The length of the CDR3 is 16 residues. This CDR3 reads CASSFPPFWGNTEAFF. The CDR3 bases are TGTGCCAGCAGTTTCCCCCCATTCTGGGGAAACACTGAAGCTTTCTTT.

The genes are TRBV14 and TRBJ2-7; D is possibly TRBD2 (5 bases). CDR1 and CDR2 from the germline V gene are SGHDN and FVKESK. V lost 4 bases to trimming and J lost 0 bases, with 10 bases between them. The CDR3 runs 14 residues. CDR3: CASSPLGSSYEQYF. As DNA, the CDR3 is TGTGCCAGCAGCCCGCTTGGGAGCTCCTACGAGCAGTACTTC.

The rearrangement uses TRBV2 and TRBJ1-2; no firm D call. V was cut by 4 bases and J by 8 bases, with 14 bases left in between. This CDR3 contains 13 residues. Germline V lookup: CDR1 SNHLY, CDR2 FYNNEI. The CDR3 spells CASSGRESRGYTF. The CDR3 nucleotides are TGTGCCAGCAGTGGGAGGGAGTCGCGGGGCTACACCTTC. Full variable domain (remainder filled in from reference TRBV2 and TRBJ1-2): EPEVTQTPSHQVTQMGQEVILRCVPISNHLYFYWYRQILGQKVEFLVSFYNNEISEKSEIFDDQFSVERPDGSNFTLKIRSTKLEDSAMYFCASSGRESRGYTFGSGTRLTVV.

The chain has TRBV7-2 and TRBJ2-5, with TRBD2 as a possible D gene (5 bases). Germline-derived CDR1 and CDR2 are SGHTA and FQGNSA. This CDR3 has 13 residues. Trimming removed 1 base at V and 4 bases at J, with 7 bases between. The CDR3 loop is CASSLVGRETQYF. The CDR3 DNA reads TGTGCCAGCAGCTTAGTAGGGAGAGAGACCCAGTACTTC.

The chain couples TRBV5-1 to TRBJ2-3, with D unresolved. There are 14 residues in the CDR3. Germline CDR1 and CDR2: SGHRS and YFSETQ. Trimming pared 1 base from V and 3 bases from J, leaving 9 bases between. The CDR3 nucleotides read TGCGCCAGCAGCTTGTCTGCAAAAACAGATACGCAGTATTTT. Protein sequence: CASSLSAKTDTQYF.

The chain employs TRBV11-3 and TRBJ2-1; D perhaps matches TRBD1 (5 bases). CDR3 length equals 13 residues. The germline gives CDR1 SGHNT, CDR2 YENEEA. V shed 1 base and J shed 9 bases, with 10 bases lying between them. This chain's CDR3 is CASSLAGLSEQFF. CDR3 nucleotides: TGTGCCAGCAGCTTAGCAGGGCTTAGTGAGCAGTTCTTC.

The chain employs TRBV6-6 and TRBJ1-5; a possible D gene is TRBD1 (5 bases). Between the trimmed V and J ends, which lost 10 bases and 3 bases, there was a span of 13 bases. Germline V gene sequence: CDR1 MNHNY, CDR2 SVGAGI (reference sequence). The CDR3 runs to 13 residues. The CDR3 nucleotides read TGTGCCATAACGTGGGGGTACAATCAGCCCCAGCATTTT. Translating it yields CAITWGYNQPQHF.